The 23 T cell receptor beta chains reported below all come from one sample, sequenced in a study of regulatory T cells in long-lasting Graves disease. Arm-PCR of CDR3 regions and iRepertoire HTBI primers were the basis on which TCR beta libraries were built. TCRdb redid the calling of the multiplex PCR reads with MiXCR, one entry per CDR3 protein. This sample yields roughly 300,000 distinct CDR3 sequences, of which roughly a fifth are seen a single time; roughly 56% belongs to the top ten. The sample's time point: persistent/refractory GD, antithyroid drugs over 5 years with positive TRAb. The TCR library was made from RNA extracted from PBMCs. The input for sequencing was peripheral blood mononuclear cells (PBMCs), taken when the disease was refractory, from a patient treated with antithyroid drugs. The receptors derive from a female donor with Graves disease.

A few counts support this clonotype. The rearrangement uses TRBV2 and TRBJ2-7; D remains ambiguous. Germline V gives CDR1 SNHLY, CDR2 FYNNEI. V shed 4 bases and J shed 2 bases, with 6 bases lying between them. This CDR3 spans 12 amino acids. The CDR3 loop is CASSVGAYEQYF. Written as DNA, the CDR3 is TGTGCCAGCAGTGTTGGGGCCTACGAGCAGTACTTC. The full variable domain, with the rest looked up from reference TRBV2 and TRBJ2-7, is EPEVTQTPSHQVTQMGQEVILRCVPISNHLYFYWYRQILGQKVEFLVSFYNNEISEKSEIFDDQFSVERPDGSNFTLKIRSTKLEDSAMYFCASSVGAYEQYFGPGTRLTVT.

In regard to this clonotype: One end of the junction varies from germline; a read error may be responsible. This chain uses TRBV20-1 with TRBJ2-5; TRBD1 matches at 7 bases. The germline V gene encodes CDR1 DFQATT and CDR2 SNEGSKA (reference sequence). CDR3 length: 14 amino acids. CDR3 in amino acids: CSASWDSAQEAQYF. The CDR3 DNA follows: TGCAGTGCTAGTTGGGACAGTGCCCAAGAGGCCCAGTACTTC.

This clonotype was counted between two and nine times. The V gene is TRBV20-1, the J gene TRBJ1-3, with D possibly matching TRBD1 (5 bases). V gave up 5 bases and J gave up 4 bases, with 12 bases separating them. This CDR3 is built from 13 residues. Germline V gene data show CDR1 as DFQATT and CDR2 as SNEGSKA (reference sequence). CDR3 bases: TGCAGTGCTGTGACAGACGGAGGAAACACCATATATTTT. Translating gives CSAVTDGGNTIYF.

This clonotype has more than one count but fewer than ten. The rearrangement joins TRBV7-3 to TRBJ2-1, with TRBD2 matching over 14 bases. The CDR3 covers 16 residues. Trimming removed 5 bases from V and 8 bases from J; junction bases left unmatched: 8. CDR1 SGHTA and CDR2 FQGTGA come from the germline V gene. This chain's CDR3 is CASSPGTSGRGDEQFF. CDR3 nucleotide sequence: TGTGCCAGCAGCCCCGGGACTAGCGGGAGAGGGGATGAGCAGTTCTTC.

Notes on this clonotype: It differs at one base from a far larger clone, so likely a read error. The CDR3 does not end in the conserved phenylalanine or tryptophan, so this is likely a read error. This chain links TRBV6-1 with TRBJ1-1; the D gene is possibly TRBD1 (5 bases). The CDR3 consists of 13 residues. V lost 3 bases to trimming and J lost 6 bases, with 11 bases between them. Germline CDR1 MNHNS, CDR2 SASEGT. This CDR3 reads CASSDPNRSEAFL. As DNA, the CDR3 is TGTGCCAGCAGTGATCCGAACAGGTCTGAAGCTTTCCTT.

This chain joins TRBV6-2 or TRBV6-3 and TRBJ1-5; D is unresolved. The germline V gene has CDR1 MNHEY and CDR2 SVGEGT. The V end was cut by 7 bases, the J end by 6 bases, with 19 bases between. This CDR3 has 15 amino acids. The CDR3 sequence: CASTLGSGPFQPQHF. CDR3 DNA sequence: TGTGCCAGCACACTCGGAAGCGGGCCTTTTCAGCCCCAGCATTTT.

In its sample, this clonotype was seen a few times. This may come from a read error, since a much larger clone is one base off. This chain links TRBV28 with TRBJ1-2, with TRBD1 identical over 8 bases. The germline CDR1 and CDR2 sequences are MDHEN and SYDVKM. J was trimmed by 6 bases and V by 4 bases; bases with no gene match: 7. This CDR3 region has 14 residues. DNA for the CDR3: TGTGCCAGCAGTTGCGGGACAGGCATGCATGGCTACACCTTC. Protein sequence: CASSCGTGMHGYTF.

As to this clonotype: A read error may be the cause here, since a much bigger clone is one base away. The genes are TRBV2 and TRBJ1-4, with D uncertain. V dropped 3 bases and J dropped 9 bases, with 17 bases sitting between them. The CDR3 is 15 amino acids. CDR1 and CDR2 (germline): SNHLY, FYNNEI. The CDR3 nucleotides are TGTGCCAGCAGTGACCCGCCTAATGGGAATAAAAAACTGTTTTTT. This codes for CASSDPPNGNKKLFF. The full variable domain, rest sourced from reference TRBV2 and TRBJ1-4, is EPEVTQTPSHQVTQMGQEVILRCVPISNHLYFYWYRQILGQKVEFLVSFYNNEISEKSEIFDDQFSVERPDGSNFTLKIRSTKLEDSAMYFCASSDPPNGNKKLFFGSGTQLSVL.

This clonotype was counted between two and nine times. V and J are TRBV9 and TRBJ1-1, with D possibly TRBD1 on 5 matching bases. This CDR3 is built from 14 residues. The germline CDR1 and CDR2 sequences are SGDLS and YYNGEE. V lost 3 bases and J 4 bases, leaving 13 bases between the germline ends. The CDR3 DNA reads TGTGCCAGCAGCGCCACCCCCGGGACCACTGAAGCTTTCTTT. Its protein product is CASSATPGTTEAFF. Full variable domain (outside the CDR3, taken from reference TRBV9 and TRBJ1-1): DSGVTQTPKHLITATGQRVTLRCSPRSGDLSVYWYQQSLDQGLQFLIQYYNGEERAKGNILERFSAQQFPDLHSELNLSSLELGDSALYFCASSATPGTTEAFFGQGTRLTVV.

This chain links TRBV28 with TRBJ2-3, with 8 bases aligning to TRBD2. This CDR3 has 16 amino acids. The junction had 8 bases not matched to a gene; V was cut back by 6 bases and J by 0 bases. The germline gives CDR1 MDHEN, CDR2 SYDVKM. In DNA form, the CDR3 reads TGTGCCAGCAGAGGGGATAGCGGGACTAGCACAGATACGCAGTATTTT. Residues: CASRGDSGTSTDTQYF.

This sequence joins TRBV7-9 and TRBJ2-7; 7 positions agree with TRBD2. V dropped 1 base and J dropped 6; count of bases not matched to a gene: 6. The germline V gene has CDR1 SEHNR and CDR2 FQNEAQ (reference sequence). The CDR3 has 14 residues. The CDR3 loop reads CASSLGYAGVEQYF. DNA of the CDR3: TGTGCCAGCAGCTTAGGTTACGCGGGAGTCGAGCAGTACTTC.

Ten or more counts support this clonotype. The rearrangement links TRBV10-3 to TRBJ2-7; D is ambiguous. This CDR3 is 15 amino acids long. The V and J ends lost 2 bases and 0 bases respectively, with 11 bases between them. Germline CDR1 and CDR2: ENHRY and SYGVKD. The CDR3 nucleotides are TGTGCCATCAGTGAGCCAGAGGCAAACTCCTACGAGCAGTACTTC. As protein: CAISEPEANSYEQYF.

This chain uses TRBV4-3 with TRBJ2-7, with 9 bases that match TRBD1. Germline trimming cut 0 bases from V and 6 bases from J; bases unmatched to any gene: 12. CDR1 is LGHNA and CDR2 is YSLEER in the germline V gene. The CDR3 has 17 residues. The DNA for the CDR3 is TGCGCCAGCAGCCAAGACCGACATTCCGGGACAGGGCCCGAGCAGTACTTC. The encoded protein is CASSQDRHSGTGPEQYF.

This clonotype has a single count. V usage is TRBV19 and J usage is TRBJ1-2; perhaps TRBD1 as D (6 bases). Germline CDR1 is LNHDA and CDR2 is SQIVND (reference sequence). There are 14 residues in the CDR3. The V end was cut by 8 bases, the J end by 1 base, with 14 bases between. CDR3 sequence reads: CASSRQEDNYGYTF. DNA for the CDR3: TGTGCCAGTTCGAGACAGGAGGATAACTATGGCTACACCTTC.

This clonotype was recorded a few times. The chain is built from TRBV5-1 and TRBJ2-7, with 9 bases identical to TRBD1. This CDR3 spans 16 amino acids. After removal of 0 bases from V and 4 bases from J, the junction contained 8 bases not matched to a gene. Looked up from germline, CDR1 is SGHRS and CDR2 is YFSETQ. The DNA for the CDR3 is TGCGCCAGCAGCTTGGAGGGCCCGGGACAGGGATACGAGCAGTACTTC. It yields the protein CASSLEGPGQGYEQYF. Supplemented by reference TRBV5-1 and TRBJ2-7, the full variable domain reads KAGVTQTPRYLIKTRGQQVTLSCSPISGHRSVSWYQQTPGQGLQFLFEYFSETQRNKGNFPGRFSGRQFSNSRSEMNVSTLELGDSALYLCASSLEGPGQGYEQYFGPGTRLTVT.

In its sample, this clonotype was seen a few times. The chain links TRBV20-1 to TRBJ1-2; the D is unclear. The CDR3 is 17 residues long. Germline CDR1 and CDR2: DFQATT and SNEGSKA (reference sequence). V lost 0 bases and J 3 bases, leaving 20 bases between the germline ends. CDR3 sequence reads: CSARDTTVTFPDYGYTF. CDR3 nucleotide sequence: TGCAGTGCTAGAGATACCACAGTCACTTTCCCGGACTATGGCTACACCTTC.

CDR3 DNA: TGTGCCAGCAGAGAAGAAGGGAAAAACGAGCAGTACTTC. This encodes CASREEGKNEQYF. The V and J genes are TRBV27 and TRBJ2-7; D not certain. Between the trimmed V and J ends, which lost 6 bases and 5 bases, there was a span of 14 bases. The germline V gene has CDR1 MNHEY and CDR2 SMNVEV (reference sequence). CDR3 length: 13 amino acids.

This clonotype came up many times. The gene calls are TRBV7-6 and TRBJ1-5; no definite D call. This CDR3 spans 15 amino acids. Germline lookup yields CDR1 SGHVS and CDR2 FNYEAQ. V lost 0 bases to trimming and J lost 2 bases, with 8 bases between them. The CDR3 sequence: CASSLAAGGNQPQHF. CDR3 DNA sequence: TGTGCCAGCAGCTTAGCGGCAGGCGGCAATCAGCCCCAGCATTTT.

The CDR3 sequence is CASTPFRDYEETQYF. The CDR3 coding sequence is TGTGCCAGCACCCCCTTCAGGGATTATGAGGAGACCCAGTACTTC. The J gene is TRBJ2-5, the V gene TRBV7-2, with TRBD1 as a possible D gene (5 bases). Trimming stripped 7 bases from V and 5 bases from J, with 20 bases between. The CDR3 runs to 15 residues. CDR1 is SGHTA and CDR2 is FQGNSA in the germline V gene. The full variable domain, completed using reference TRBV7-2 and TRBJ2-5, is GAGVSQSPSNKVTEKGKDVELRCDPISGHTALYWYRQSLGQGLEFLIYFQGNSAPDKSGLPSDRFSAERTGGSVSTLTIQRTQQEDSAVYLCASTPFRDYEETQYFGPGTRLLVL.

The rearrangement uses TRBV9 and TRBJ2-6; possibly TRBD2 for D (6 bases). This CDR3 spans 16 amino acids. Germline assignment: CDR1 SGDLS and CDR2 YYNGEE. The germline V and J ends were trimmed by 4 bases and 3 bases, with 14 bases remaining between them. CDR3 residues: CASSLSGSGGANVLTF. CDR3 DNA: TGTGCCAGCAGCTTATCCGGGAGCGGTGGGGCCAACGTCCTGACTTTC.

V usage is TRBV30 and J usage is TRBJ2-1; 10 nucleotides agree with TRBD2. There are 15 residues in the CDR3. Trimming removed 0 bases from V and 8 bases from J; junction bases left unmatched: 7. Germline assignment: CDR1 GTSNPN and CDR2 SVGIG (reference sequence). The CDR3 bases are TGTGCCTGGAGTGTAAGCGGGAGGGCCGGCGATGAGCAGTTCTTC. Translation gives CAWSVSGRAGDEQFF.

This clonotype has at least ten counts. The chain is built from TRBV2 and TRBJ2-7, with D unclear. The CDR3 extends over 11 amino acids. The ends were cut back, 6 bases at V and 3 bases at J, with 6 bases in the middle. CDR1 is SNHLY and CDR2 is FYNNEI in the germline V gene. The CDR3 spells CASRSLYEQYF. CDR3 DNA: TGTGCCAGCAGGTCCCTCTACGAGCAGTACTTC.

In this sample, this clonotype turned up a few times. This chain uses TRBV6-1 with TRBJ2-5; D gene unclear. This CDR3 contains 13 residues. Germline-derived CDR1 and CDR2 are MNHNS and SASEGT. The V end lost 6 bases, the J end lost 3 bases, and 11 bases lay between the germline ends. CDR3 bases: TGTGCCAGCAGGGAACTTCCCAAAGAGACCCAGTACTTC. As protein: CASRELPKETQYF.